This TCR beta chain was recorded in a study of cytomegalovirus exposure and HLA in healthy donors. Germline CDR1 is SGDLS and CDR2 is YYNGEE. This CDR3 has 16 residues. Trimming stripped 3 bases from V and 0 bases from J, with 15 bases between. Comments on this clone: Its antigen is as yet unknown.

It was with 60 Vbeta and 13 Jbeta primers that the PCR ran. In the authors' methods: Later analysis identified tens of millions of unique TCR beta chains, about 12 million shared. Here immunoSEQ multiplex PCR was the method, and the copy in TCRdb shows in-frame clones only, minus some. For V, J and clone size, that table is used; D and trimming come from the DNA. The listing records some 46,000 clones. Findings and caveats of the study: The productive fraction for most TCR beta V segments was about 87% or about 30% in an earlier analysis. The study flagged about 150 TCR beta chains as cytomegalovirus-associated. Sequencing depth roughly uniform across donors was assumed in presence/absence analyses.

The sequence came from a male donor in good health and CMV-seronegative. This chain links TRBV9 with TRBJ1-1; D is perhaps TRBD1 (5 bases). The sequenced sample consisted of PBMCs. This chain's CDR3 is CASSAARGGMNTEAFF. Written as DNA, the CDR3 is TGTGCCAGCAGCGCGGCCCGGGGGGGGATGAACACTGAAGCTTTCTTT.